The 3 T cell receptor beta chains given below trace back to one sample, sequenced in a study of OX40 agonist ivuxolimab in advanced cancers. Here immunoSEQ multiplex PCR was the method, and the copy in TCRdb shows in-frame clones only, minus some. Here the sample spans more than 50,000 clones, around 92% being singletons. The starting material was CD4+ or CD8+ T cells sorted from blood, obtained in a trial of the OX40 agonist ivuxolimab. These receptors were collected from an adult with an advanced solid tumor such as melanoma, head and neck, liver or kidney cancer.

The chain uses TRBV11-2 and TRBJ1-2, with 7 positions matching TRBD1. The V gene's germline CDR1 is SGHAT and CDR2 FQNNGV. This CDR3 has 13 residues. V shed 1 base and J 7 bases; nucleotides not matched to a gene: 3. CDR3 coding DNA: TGTGCCAGCAGCTTAGGACAGGGTGGTGGCTACACCTTC. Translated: CASSLGQGGGYTF.

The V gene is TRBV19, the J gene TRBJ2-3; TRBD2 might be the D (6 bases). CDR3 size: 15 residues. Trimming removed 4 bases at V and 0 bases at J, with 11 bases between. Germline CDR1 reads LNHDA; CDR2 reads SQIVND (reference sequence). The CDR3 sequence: CASSSVGTSTDTQYF. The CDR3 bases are TGTGCCAGTAGTAGCGTCGGGACTAGCACAGATACGCAGTATTTT.

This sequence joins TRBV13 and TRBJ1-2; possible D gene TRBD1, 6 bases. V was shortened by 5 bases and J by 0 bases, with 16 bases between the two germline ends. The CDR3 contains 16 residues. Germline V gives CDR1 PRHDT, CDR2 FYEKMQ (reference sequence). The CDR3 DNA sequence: TGTGCCAGCAGCGCGGGCGGACAGACCACTAACTATGGCTACACCTTC. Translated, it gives CASSAGGQTTNYGYTF.